Shown below are 7 T cell receptor beta chains from a single sample sequenced in a study of Ad26.COV2.S vaccination and SARS-CoV-2 variants. The repertoire was sequenced with immunoSEQ multiplex PCR; TCRdb's copy has only in-frame clones and lacks some. Of about 440,000 clones detected, 90% appear once; the ten largest clones hold about 4.4%. The sample's treatment: some 19 received Ad26.COV2.S at low or high dose, single or two shots; about 5 received placebo; per-sample allocation not given. Samples analyzed were those drawn on day 63 after the first vaccine or placebo injection. This sample comprised peripheral blood, obtained in a trial of Ad26.COV2.S vaccine versus placebo. The receptors derive from a person aged 18 to 59 who received the Ad26.COV2.S COVID-19 vaccine or a placebo.

This chain connects TRBV6-5 to TRBJ1-2; 7 nucleotides agree with TRBD1. Germline loops: CDR1 MNHEY, CDR2 SVGAGI. Trimming removed 4 bases from V and 6 bases from J; junction bases left unmatched: 11. The CDR3 is 15 amino acids. CDR3 loop: CASSFGTGQLNGYTF. The CDR3 DNA sequence: TGTGCCAGCAGTTTTGGCACGGGACAGCTGAATGGCTACACCTTC.

This chain links TRBV19 with TRBJ2-1, with TRBD1 matching over 8 bases. V was pared by 4 bases and J by 7 bases, with 6 bases of the junction left unmatched. The germline V gene encodes CDR1 LNHDA and CDR2 SQIVND (reference sequence). The CDR3 spans 14 residues. In DNA form, the CDR3 reads TGTGCCAGTAGTAGCCGGGACAGGTTTAATGAGCAGTTCTTC. Translated: CASSSRDRFNEQFF.

This clone came up once. The CDR3 DNA reads as TGCGCCAGCAGTGAGCTAGCGGGGTCACGGGATACGCAGTATTTT. Amino acid sequence: CASSELAGSRDTQYF. V and J are TRBV10-1 and TRBJ2-3; 9 positions agree with TRBD2. Germline lookup yields CDR1 WNHNN and CDR2 SYGVQD (reference sequence). The J segment lost 6 bases and the V segment lost 2 bases, leaving 6 bases of the junction unmatched. CDR3 length: 15 residues.

Only one count was recorded for this clone. The chain uses TRBV6-2 or TRBV6-3 and TRBJ2-7; D unclear. V was shortened by 6 bases and J by 1 base, with 22 bases between the two germline ends. The CDR3 is 17 amino acids. Germline CDR1 MNHEY, CDR2 SVGEGT. CDR3 DNA sequence: TGTGCCAGCAGCTTTACCCGAGGTTCCTTATTATCCTACGAGCAGTACTTC. Translating gives CASSFTRGSLLSYEQYF.

The chain has TRBV19 and TRBJ2-3; the D is unclear. The germline V gene encodes CDR1 LNHDA and CDR2 SQIVND (reference sequence). V was trimmed by 3 bases and J by 6 bases, leaving 10 bases between them. The CDR3 loop spans 13 amino acids. In DNA form, the CDR3 reads TGTGCCAGTAGTATTTCCCCTAGTGATACGCAGTATTTT. The encoded protein is CASSISPSDTQYF.

The chain is built from TRBV6-5 and TRBJ2-7; 7 bases are a match to TRBD1. In germline, CDR1 is MNHEY, CDR2 SVGAGI. This CDR3 has 14 amino acids. Trimming removed 6 bases from V and 2 bases from J; junction bases left unmatched: 7. The CDR3 DNA reads TGTGCCAGCAGCAGCCGGGACAGCCCCTACGAGCAGTACTTC. This sequence encodes CASSSRDSPYEQYF.

The chain employs TRBV2 and TRBJ2-1, with D uncertain. V was trimmed by 6 bases and J by 3 bases, leaving 9 bases between them. CDR1 SNHLY and CDR2 FYNNEI come from the germline V gene. This CDR3 spans 13 amino acids. CDR3 region: CASRATDYNEQFF. DNA of the CDR3: TGTGCCAGCAGGGCAACAGACTACAATGAGCAGTTCTTC.